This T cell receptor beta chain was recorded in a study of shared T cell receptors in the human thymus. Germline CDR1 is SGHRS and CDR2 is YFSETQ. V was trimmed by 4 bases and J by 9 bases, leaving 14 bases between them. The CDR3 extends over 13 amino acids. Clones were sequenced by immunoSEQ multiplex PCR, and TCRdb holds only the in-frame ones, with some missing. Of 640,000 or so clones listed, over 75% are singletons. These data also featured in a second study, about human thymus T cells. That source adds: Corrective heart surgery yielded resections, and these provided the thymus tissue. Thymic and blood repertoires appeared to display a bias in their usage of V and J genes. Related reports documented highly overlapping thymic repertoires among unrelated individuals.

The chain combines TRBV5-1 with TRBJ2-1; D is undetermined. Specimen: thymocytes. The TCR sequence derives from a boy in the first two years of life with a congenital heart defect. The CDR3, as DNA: TGCGCCAGCAGCATGGACCCCTATCGTGAGCAGTTCTTC. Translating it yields CASSMDPYREQFF.